This TCR beta chain was sequenced for a study of blood T cell repertoires in COVID-19. Study overall: Sites in the United States, Italy and Spain provided acute and convalescent COVID-19 samples. The cDNA or gDNA used as material had been derived from T cells, B-cell-depleted T cells, or PBMCs.

Study processing details: Nucleated cell counts were estimated from reference gene primer amplification. Assay used: immunoSEQ multiplex PCR; TCRdb lists only in-frame clones, some missing. V, J and clone size are taken as reported in that table, and D and trimming were inferred from the DNA itself. The repertoire consists of about 170,000 clones, with about 83% occurring once and the leading ten covering 3% to 4.5%. The CDR3 covers 14 residues. Germline V gene data show CDR1 as SNHLY and CDR2 as FYNNEI. V was trimmed by 6 bases and J by 5 bases, leaving 17 bases between them. Sequenced input: peripheral blood. The chain has TRBV2 and TRBJ2-7; tentative D call: TRBD1 (6 bases). The sequence derives from a man aged 18-30 years with active or convalescent COVID-19. The CDR3 sequence is CASRDHRASDEQYV. CDR3 nucleotides: TGTGCCAGCAGGGACCACAGGGCCTCGGACGAGCAGTACGTC.